This T cell receptor beta chain derives from a study of cytomegalovirus exposure and HLA in healthy donors. Study background: When about 400 donors were genotyped, around 77% of them were found to fall in the Caucasian-associated ancestry cluster. Whole-study findings and limits: Cytomegalovirus status was reportedly diagnosed by the classifier with high sensitivity and specificity. A cluster of highly shared sequence variants was likely a sequencing artifact.

Healthy bone marrow donors made up the donor group. PCR used 60 Vbeta primers and 13 Jbeta primers. Generated by immunoSEQ multiplex PCR, the TCRdb table keeps only in-frame clones and is missing some. The repertoire has 150,000 to 200,000 clones, around 80% of them found once; the top ten carry around 2.1%. Trimming cost V 2 bases and J 6 bases, with 10 bases left between them. The CDR3 contains 14 residues. Germline V gene sequence: CDR1 MNHNS, CDR2 SASEGT. As concerns this clone: As yet, its antigen is unknown.

Sequenced sample: PBMCs. This chain connects TRBV6-1 to TRBJ2-2, with D unclear. This clonotype originated in a woman aged 18-30 years in good health and CMV-seropositive. The CDR3 spells CASSEPNSPGELFF. The CDR3 bases are TGTGCCAGCAGTGAACCTAATAGCCCCGGGGAGCTGTTTTTT.